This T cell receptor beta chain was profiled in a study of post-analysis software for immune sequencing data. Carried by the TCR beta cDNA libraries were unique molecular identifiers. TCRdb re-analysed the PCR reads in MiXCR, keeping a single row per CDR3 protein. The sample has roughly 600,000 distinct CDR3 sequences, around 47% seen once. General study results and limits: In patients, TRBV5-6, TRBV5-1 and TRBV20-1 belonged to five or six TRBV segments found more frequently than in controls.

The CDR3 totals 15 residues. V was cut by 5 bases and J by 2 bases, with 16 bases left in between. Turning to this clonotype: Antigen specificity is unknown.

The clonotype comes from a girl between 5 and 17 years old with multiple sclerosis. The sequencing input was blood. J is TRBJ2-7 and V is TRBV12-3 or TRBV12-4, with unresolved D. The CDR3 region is CASSPRAEWTYEQYF. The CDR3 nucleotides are TGTGCCAGCAGTCCTAGGGCGGAGTGGACCTACGAGCAGTACTTC.